One T cell receptor beta chain is described in this entry. Its antigen remains unknown. The data were obtained in a study of T cells in Graves' hyperthyroidism and ophthalmopathy. Study outcomes and limitations: Ophthalmopathy was identified by the model a median around 5.9 months ahead of onset. Appearing also in blood were most of the thyroid clonotypes expanded above 0.001.

Uncontrolled infection, other autoimmune disease, pregnancy or lactation disqualified patients from enrolment. Diagnostic decisions used clinical symptoms, serum thyroxine and TRAb, thyroid ultrasound and orbital computed tomography. RNA transcripts gave rise to amplified TCR beta CDR3 regions. Initially, a first-round RT-PCR of the TCR CDR3 employed the HTBI primer set. In TCRdb, the multiplex PCR reads were re-called with MiXCR into one record per CDR3 protein. The sample holds 550,000 to 600,000 distinct CDR3 sequences, 46% seen once. The sequencing sample was made of peripheral blood or thyroid tissue (not recorded which). The source of this sequence is an adult woman with Graves' disease, either hyperthyroidism or ophthalmopathy (not recorded which).

The CDR3 loop reads CASSLSGQDNSPLHF. DNA for the CDR3: TGTGCCAGCAGCCTCTCGGGACAGGATAATTCACCCCTCCACTTT. The chain employs TRBV7-6 and TRBJ1-6, with TRBD1 matching over 8 bases. V lost 5 bases, J lost 5 bases, and 5 bases stayed unmatched. Germline lookup yields CDR1 SGHVS and CDR2 FNYEAQ. The CDR3 is made up of 15 amino acids.